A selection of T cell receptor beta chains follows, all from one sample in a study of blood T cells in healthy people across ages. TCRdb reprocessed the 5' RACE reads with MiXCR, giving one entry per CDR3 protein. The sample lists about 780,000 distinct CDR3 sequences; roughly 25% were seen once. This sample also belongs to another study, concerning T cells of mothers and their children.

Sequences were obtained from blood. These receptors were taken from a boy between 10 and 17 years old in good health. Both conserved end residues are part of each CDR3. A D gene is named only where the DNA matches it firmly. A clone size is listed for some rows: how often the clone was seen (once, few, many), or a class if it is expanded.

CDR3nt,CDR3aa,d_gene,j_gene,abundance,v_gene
TGTGCCAGCAGTGACTCCGGGACTAGCGACAATGAGCAGTTCTTC,CASSDSGTSDNEQFF,TRBD2,TRBJ2-1,NA,TRBV6-4
TGCAGCGCAGATAGCAGGGGGCGGCGTGGCTACACCTTC,CSADSRGRRGYTF,TRBD1,TRBJ1-2,few,TRBV29-1
TGTGCCAGCAGTTTCCTCGGACAGGGCGACTATGGCTACACCTTC,CASSFLGQGDYGYTF,TRBD1,TRBJ1-2,NA,TRBV28
TGTGCCAGCAGGGGTAGAGCCGTGTCCAATGAGCAGTTCTTC,CASRGRAVSNEQFF,NA,TRBJ2-1,few,TRBV12-3/TRBV12-4
TGCAGCGTTGAAGATCAGGTCGGGGGAGGCACAGATACGCAGTATTTT,CSVEDQVGGGTDTQYF,NA,TRBJ2-3,NA,TRBV29-1
TGTGCAAGCGCCCCCGGTACGCAGTATTTT,CASAPGTQYF,NA,TRBJ2-3,few,TRBV12-3/TRBV12-4
TGTGCCAGCAGCTTGCATGCCAGCGTGAAAGAGACCCAGTACTTC,CASSLHASVKETQYF,NA,TRBJ2-5,NA,TRBV5-5
TGTGCCAGCAGCTTAGTCGGGGGGCGCGGAGAGCAGTACTTC,CASSLVGGRGEQYF,NA,TRBJ2-7,NA,TRBV7-8
TGTGCCAGCAGCCAAGATCAACAGCTCACAGATACGCAGTATTTT,CASSQDQQLTDTQYF,NA,TRBJ2-3,NA,TRBV3-1
TGTGCCAGTTCCCAAGGGCTTCCCTCCTACAATGAGCAGTTCTTC,CASSQGLPSYNEQFF,NA,TRBJ2-1,NA,TRBV6-5
TGTGCCAGCAGCGGGGAGGCTCCTATGAACACTGAAGCTTTCTTT,CASSGEAPMNTEAFF,NA,TRBJ1-1,few,TRBV9
TGTGCTAGTGGGCCCGGGACAGGGCGGACTGAAGCTTTCTTT,CASGPGTGRTEAFF,TRBD1,TRBJ1-1,few,TRBV12-5
TGCAGTGCTACCCATATCGGAAATAGCGGTGAGCAGTTCTTC,CSATHIGNSGEQFF,NA,TRBJ2-1,NA,TRBV20-1
TGTGCCAGCTCACCATTACCAGGCGCAACTAATGAAAAACTGTTTTTT,CASSPLPGATNEKLFF,NA,TRBJ1-4,NA,TRBV18
TGCGCCAGCCGAACGCCCGATGCTAGCACAGATACGCAGTATTTT,CASRTPDASTDTQYF,NA,TRBJ2-3,NA,TRBV5-1
TGTGCCAGCAGTTTGACCAGCACCGGGGAGCTGTTTTTT,CASSLTSTGELFF,NA,TRBJ2-2,NA,TRBV12-3/TRBV12-4
TGTGCCAGCAATCGACGACAGGGCCAAGAAAGACTGTTTTTT,CASNRRQGQERLFF,TRBD1,TRBJ1-4,few,TRBV28
TGCAGCGCACGGACAGGGGACACTGAAGCTTTCTTT,CSARTGDTEAFF,TRBD1,TRBJ1-1,NA,TRBV29-1
TGTGCCAGCAGCCTCCGGGACAGCCCAGGGGAGCAGTACTTC,CASSLRDSPGEQYF,TRBD1,TRBJ2-7,NA,TRBV14
TGTGCCAGCAGCTCTACCAGTGAGCAGTTCTTC,CASSSTSEQFF,NA,TRBJ2-1,few,TRBV11-2
TGTGCCAGCATGCCCGGGGGGGCCAAAAACATTCAGTACTTC,CASMPGGAKNIQYF,TRBD2,TRBJ2-4,few,TRBV2
TGTGCCAGCAGCGTACACAACCAAGAGACCCAGTACTTC,CASSVHNQETQYF,NA,TRBJ2-5,NA,TRBV9
TGTGCCAGCAGTTACTCGACTCCCTACAGGGTGGACTATGGCTACACCTTC,CASSYSTPYRVDYGYTF,NA,TRBJ1-2,NA,TRBV6-6
TGTGCCAGCAGCCAGGGACTATTCGGCTACACCTTC,CASSQGLFGYTF,NA,TRBJ1-2,NA,TRBV12-3/TRBV12-4
TGTGCCAGCGGGGTACCCCTCCACTTT,CASGVPLHF,NA,TRBJ1-6,once,TRBV6-1
TGTGCCAGCAGCTTCCAGGGGCTCAACACTGAAGCTTTCTTT,CASSFQGLNTEAFF,NA,TRBJ1-1,few,TRBV5-5
TGTGCCAGCAGTCTCTTAGGAGGGAAGGAAGATACGCAGTATTTT,CASSLLGGKEDTQYF,NA,TRBJ2-3,NA,TRBV27
TGTGCCAGCAGCTTGGCGGGGGGCACGAACACCGGAGAGCTGTTTTTT,CASSLAGGTNTGELFF,NA,TRBJ2-2,NA,TRBV5-5
TGTGCCAGCAGTCACATGGAAAGCGATGGCTACACCTTC,CASSHMESDGYTF,NA,TRBJ1-2,few,TRBV28
TGTGCCAGCCGGCAGACTAGCGGGGGGAACACCGGGGAGCTGTTTTTT,CASRQTSGGNTGELFF,TRBD2,TRBJ2-2,NA,TRBV12-3/TRBV12-4
TGCGCCAGCAGCTACACAGGGGGCGCGGGGCCAGATACGCAGTATTTT,CASSYTGGAGPDTQYF,TRBD1,TRBJ2-3,few,TRBV5-1
TGCAGTGCTGAGGCGGGGGACTCTCAAGAGACCCAGTACTTC,CSAEAGDSQETQYF,TRBD2,TRBJ2-5,NA,TRBV20-1
TGTGCCAGCAGGTCCCCCGGGACTGGAAGCTCCTACGAGCAGTACTTC,CASRSPGTGSSYEQYF,NA,TRBJ2-7,NA,TRBV12-3/TRBV12-4
TGTGCCAGCAGCCCAGACCGGGACAGGGGGTACAATGAGCAGTTCTTC,CASSPDRDRGYNEQFF,TRBD1,TRBJ2-1,few,TRBV3-1
TGCGCCAGCAGCCAAGATCTAGGGGACAATGAGCAGTTCTTC,CASSQDLGDNEQFF,NA,TRBJ2-1,NA,TRBV4-1
TGTGCCAGCAGCTTATTCGCAGGGATCTCCTACGAGCAGTACTTC,CASSLFAGISYEQYF,NA,TRBJ2-7,NA,TRBV7-3
TGTGCCAGCAGCTTAGGTCTAGCGGGGGAATACAATGAGCAGTTCTTC,CASSLGLAGEYNEQFF,TRBD2,TRBJ2-1,few,TRBV7-3
TGTGCCAGCAGCCCGGGAGGAGCCGGCGATACGCAGTATTTT,CASSPGGAGDTQYF,TRBD2,TRBJ2-3,NA,TRBV7-6
TGTGCCAGCAACCCCTCCCCGGGACAGGGGTCCCACGAGCAGTACTTC,CASNPSPGQGSHEQYF,TRBD1,TRBJ2-7,NA,TRBV5-5
TGCAGTGCTTCTCGGGGACCAAGGTGGGATACGCAGTATTTT,CSASRGPRWDTQYF,NA,TRBJ2-3,few,TRBV20-1
TGTGCCAGCAGTGCCAGCGGGGGGACTACTAGCACAGATACGCAGTATTTT,CASSASGGTTSTDTQYF,TRBD2,TRBJ2-3,NA,TRBV2
TGCAGTGCTAAGGGACTAGCGGGGGGGCTTGAGACCCAGTACTTC,CSAKGLAGGLETQYF,TRBD2,TRBJ2-5,few,TRBV20-1
TGCGCCAGCAGCTACTCCGGGACAGGGAGAATGGCCGGGGAGCTGTTTTTT,CASSYSGTGRMAGELFF,TRBD1,TRBJ2-2,NA,TRBV5-1
TGTGCCAGCAGCGTAGGGCCTTCTGGAGGGAATTCACCCCTCCACTTT,CASSVGPSGGNSPLHF,NA,TRBJ1-6,NA,TRBV9
TGTGCCACCAGTGATTTCGCAGGAACAGATACGCAGTATTTT,CATSDFAGTDTQYF,NA,TRBJ2-3,few,TRBV24-1
TGCAGCGTTGAAGCTCAGGGGGTGAACACTGAAGCTTTCTTT,CSVEAQGVNTEAFF,TRBD1,TRBJ1-1,NA,TRBV29-1
TGCGCCAGCAGCTTACAGGGGAGGTTCGATACGCAGTATTTT,CASSLQGRFDTQYF,NA,TRBJ2-3,NA,TRBV5-1
TGTGCCAGCAGTCCCTTCGGGCGGGGGGCCTACAATGAGCAGTTCTTC,CASSPFGRGAYNEQFF,TRBD2,TRBJ2-1,NA,TRBV12-3/TRBV12-4
TGTGCCAGCAGCGCCCCGGCACAATTGGTCTATGGCTACACCTTC,CASSAPAQLVYGYTF,NA,TRBJ1-2,NA,TRBV7-2
TGCAGCGTTCAAGAACAGGTCGACCCCTACGAGCAGTACTTC,CSVQEQVDPYEQYF,NA,TRBJ2-7,few,TRBV29-1
TGCGCCAGCAGTCAAGGGTCTACCCGAGGGACACCCCTCCACTTT,CASSQGSTRGTPLHF,NA,TRBJ1-6,NA,TRBV4-1
TGCGCCAGCAGCAGCCGGGCCGCCTACAATGAGCAGTTCTTC,CASSSRAAYNEQFF,NA,TRBJ2-1,NA,TRBV4-1
TGTGCCAGCAGCTTAGGCGGGGGGGCTTCCTACGAGCAGTACTTC,CASSLGGGASYEQYF,TRBD2,TRBJ2-7,many,TRBV11-2
TGTGCCAGCAGTGCCCGAGGAGCAAACATTCAGTACTTC,CASSARGANIQYF,NA,TRBJ2-4,NA,TRBV2
TGTGCCAGCAGCCCCCTTCTGACCGACTACAATGAGCAGTTCTTC,CASSPLLTDYNEQFF,NA,TRBJ2-1,few,TRBV7-7
TGTGCCACCAGTGATTTGCACACCGGGGAGCTGTTTTTT,CATSDLHTGELFF,NA,TRBJ2-2,few,TRBV24-1
TGTGCCAGCAGTGTCAAGCGTAGCAATCAGCCCCAGCATTTT,CASSVKRSNQPQHF,NA,TRBJ1-5,NA,TRBV28
TGTGCCATCAATCCCGGGACTAGCGGCGATACGCAGTATTTT,CAINPGTSGDTQYF,TRBD2,TRBJ2-3,NA,TRBV10-3